The clone carrying this TCR beta chain was picked up a small number of times. The target antigen is unknown. This specimen comes from a study of response to subunit inactivated influenza vaccine. Study-wide results and caveats: Authors suggested each seasonal flu vaccination may recruit only limited numbers of new T cells.

TCRdb fed the RT-PCR reads into MiXCR, producing one record per CDR3 protein. Here the sample spans around 790,000 distinct CDR3 sequences, around 20% being singletons. This CDR3 is built from 15 residues. The germline V gene encodes CDR1 DFQATT and CDR2 SNEGSKA (reference sequence). J gave up 2 bases and V 6 bases, and 11 bases lay outside the gene matches. This sequence joins TRBV20-1 and TRBJ2-5, with TRBD2 matching 8 bases. The TCR comes from a man aged 50 to 60 who received an inactivated influenza vaccine. Material: PBMCs from blood, obtained approximately 5 days after vaccination. In DNA, the CDR3 is TGCAGTGCGGTCCCAGTTATAGCGGGGCAAGAGACCCAGTACTTC. Its translation is CSAVPVIAGQETQYF.